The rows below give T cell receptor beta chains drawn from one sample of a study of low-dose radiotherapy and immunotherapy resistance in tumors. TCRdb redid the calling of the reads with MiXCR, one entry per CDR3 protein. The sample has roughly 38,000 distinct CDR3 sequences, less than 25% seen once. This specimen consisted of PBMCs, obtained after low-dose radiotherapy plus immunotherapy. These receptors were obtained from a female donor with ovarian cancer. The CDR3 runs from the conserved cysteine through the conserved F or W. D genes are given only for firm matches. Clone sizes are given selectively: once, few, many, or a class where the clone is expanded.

TGTGCCAGCGGGGGAGGGGGACGGTTGTTTTTT CASGGGGRLFF . TRBJ1-4 11 many TRBV25-1
TGTGCCAGTAGTACGGACAGGAAAGCAGATACGCAGTATTTT CASSTDRKADTQYF TRBD1 TRBJ2-3 14 many TRBV19
TGTGCCAGCAGCTTAGGGCAGGGGGCCTCTGGGGCCAACGTCCTGACTTTC CASSLGQGASGANVLTF TRBD1 TRBJ2-6 17 many TRBV11-2
TGTGCCACCAGCAGAGATCCCTGGGGCGAGCAGTACTTC CATSRDPWGEQYF . TRBJ2-7 13 . TRBV15
TGTGCCAGCAGTTTACTTTGGGGGCAGACCTACTATGGCTACACCTTC CASSLLWGQTYYGYTF . TRBJ1-2 16 . TRBV12-3/TRBV12-4
TGTGCCAGCAGGTCGTCGGACAGGGCTAGCTCTGAAGCTTTCTTT CASRSSDRASSEAFF TRBD1 TRBJ1-1 15 . TRBV11-2
TGTGCCAGCAGCGTAGGGGGCAGCTCCTATAATTCACCCCTCCACTTT CASSVGGSSYNSPLHF . TRBJ1-6 16 few TRBV9
. CASQTEGPGSCFF . TRBJ2-2 13 many TRBV11-3
TGTGCCAGCAGTTCGCTGGGACAGGGGGGCAATCAGCCCCAGCATTTT CASSSLGQGGNQPQHF TRBD1 TRBJ1-5 16 many TRBV12-3/TRBV12-4
TGCAGTGCGACAGCGGGACAGGTCACAGATACGCAGTATTTT CSATAGQVTDTQYF . TRBJ2-3 14 many TRBV20-1
TGCAGTGCTTTCTACAAAAACAATGAGCAGTTCTTC CSAFYKNNEQFF . TRBJ2-1 12 many TRBV20-1
TGTGCCAGCAGCCCCTACCCTGGAGGGACTAGCGGGGAGCAGTACTTC CASSPYPGGTSGEQYF TRBD2 TRBJ2-7 16 many TRBV9
TGTGCCAGTAGTATAGGCCGGGACAGAGAGCAGTTCTTC CASSIGRDREQFF TRBD1 TRBJ2-1 13 many TRBV19
TGCGCCAGCAGCCAAGATACCCAAGGACAGGGCCCCTACAATGAGCAGTTCTTC CASSQDTQGQGPYNEQFF TRBD1 TRBJ2-1 18 . TRBV4-3
TGTGCCAGCAGCTTAATAGGATCTCCCACCGGGGAGCTGTTTTTT CASSLIGSPTGELFF . TRBJ2-2 15 many TRBV7-3
TGCGCCAGCAGCCTGGCTAGCGGGGGGCACTACAGCTCCTACAATGAGCAGTTCTTC CASSLASGGHYSSYNEQFF TRBD2 TRBJ2-1 19 many TRBV5-1
TGCGCCAGCAGGGGGGACAGCTCGAACACCGGGGAGCTGTTTTTT CASRGDSSNTGELFF TRBD1 TRBJ2-2 15 many TRBV5-1
TGTGCCAGCTCACCGGGACTAGCGGGAGCGGACCTCAATGAGCAGTTCTTC CASSPGLAGADLNEQFF TRBD2 TRBJ2-1 17 many TRBV18
TGTGCCAGCAGCTTCGGGACGGACCCCGTTGGGGCCAACGTCCTGACTTTC CASSFGTDPVGANVLTF . TRBJ2-6 17 . TRBV5-6
TGTGCCAGCAGCGAATGGGGACCGAACACCGGGGAGCTGTTTTTT CASSEWGPNTGELFF . TRBJ2-2 15 many TRBV3-1
TGTGCCAGCAGGAGAGCGGGAGTCGGTTACGAGCAGTACTTC CASRRAGVGYEQYF TRBD2 TRBJ2-7 14 many TRBV12-3/TRBV12-4
TGTGCCAGTAGCTGGGACACTGAAGAGACCCAGTACTTC CASSWDTEETQYF . TRBJ2-5 13 many TRBV19
TGTGCCAGCAGCTTAGCGCTAGGGACAGGGGGAAGAGGATCACCCCTCCACTTT CASSLALGTGGRGSPLHF TRBD1 TRBJ1-6 18 few TRBV7-8
TGTACCAGCAGTCTAACAGGGGGCTTTAGCACTGGGGAGCTGTTTTTT CTSSLTGGFSTGELFF TRBD1 TRBJ2-2 16 once TRBV6-5
TGCGCCAGCAGCTTGGGGACAAGGGATGAGCAGTTCTTC CASSLGTRDEQFF . TRBJ2-1 13 . TRBV5-1
TGCGCCAGCAGCTTGTTCGGCGTCGGGGTAGTAGCGGGGCCAGAAACGCAGTACTTC CASSLFGVGVVAGPETQYF TRBD2 TRBJ2-7 19 many TRBV5-1
TGCAGTGCCCCGATGATGGGGCCAGAGCAGTTCTTC CSAPMMGPEQFF . TRBJ2-1 12 . TRBV20-1
TGCGCCAGCAGCTTGGCCAAGGCTGGGGTGAACACTGAAGCTTTCTTT CASSLAKAGVNTEAFF . TRBJ1-1 16 many TRBV5-1
TGTGCCAGCAGCTTCGGGACAGGGGGCGTCGATACGCAGTATTTT CASSFGTGGVDTQYF TRBD1 TRBJ2-3 15 many TRBV5-4
TGTGCCTGGAGGGACAGGGGGTACGAGCAGTACTTC CAWRDRGYEQYF TRBD1 TRBJ2-7 12 many TRBV30
TGTGCCAGCAGCCCGCAGGGAGATGGGGCCAACGTCCTGACTTTC CASSPQGDGANVLTF . TRBJ2-6 15 . TRBV5-3
TGTGCCATCAGAGGCGGGGGGACAGTGTACGAGCAGTACTTC CAIRGGGTVYEQYF . TRBJ2-7 14 many TRBV7-2
TGCGCCAGCAGCTTGTGGGGACTAGCGGGGTACACAGATACGCAGTATTTT CASSLWGLAGYTDTQYF TRBD2 TRBJ2-3 17 many TRBV5-1
TGTGCCAGCAGTGACACAGGGAAGCCCTCGGGTGAGCAGTACTTC CASSDTGKPSGEQYF . TRBJ2-7 15 many TRBV25-1
TGTGCCAGCGGGGCCGCCGATAGCAATCAGCCCCAGCATTTT CASGAADSNQPQHF . TRBJ1-5 14 many TRBV18
TGTGCCACCAGCCGCCGGTGGGCAGCGGGAGGGGGAGAGACCCAGTACTTC CATSRRWAAGGGETQYF TRBD2 TRBJ2-5 17 . TRBV15
TGTGCCAGCAGTTTAGGGACCGCGAACACTGAAGCTTTCTTT CASSLGTANTEAFF . TRBJ1-1 14 many TRBV12-3/TRBV12-4
TGTGCCAGCAGCCACGGGAGGCTAGCGGCCTACAATGAGCAGTTCTTC CASSHGRLAAYNEQFF TRBD2 TRBJ2-1 16 medium-sized TRBV28
TGTGCCAGCACGGCGACCGGACACAAAGATACGCAGTATTTT CASTATGHKDTQYF . TRBJ2-3 14 many TRBV28
TGCAGCGTTGAGGGTGGGACAACATACACCGGGGAGCTGTTTTTT CSVEGGTTYTGELFF . TRBJ2-2 15 many TRBV29-1
TGTGCCAGCAGTTTCCTAGCGGGAGGCACAGATACGCAGTATTTT CASSFLAGGTDTQYF TRBD2 TRBJ2-3 15 . TRBV28
TGCGCCAGCAGCCCTCAGGACAGCACAGATACGCAGTATTTT CASSPQDSTDTQYF . TRBJ2-3 14 many TRBV5-1
TGTGCCAGCAGTGACCAGGGGACTACCTATGGCTACACCTTC CASSDQGTTYGYTF . TRBJ1-2 14 many TRBV2
TGTGCCAGCAGCGCTTACAACACCGGGGAGCTGTTTTTT CASSAYNTGELFF . TRBJ2-2 13 many TRBV7-9
TGTGCCAGCAGAGCCGGGACAGGCTCTGGGAACACCATATATTTT CASRAGTGSGNTIYF TRBD1 TRBJ1-3 15 . TRBV2
TGTGCCAGCAGCGGCCAGGGGGGAGAGACCCAGTACTTC CASSGQGGETQYF . TRBJ2-5 13 many TRBV9